This T cell receptor beta chain was identified in a study of CD8 T cells in ankylosing spondylitis. This clonotype was detected ten times or more. The CDR3 totals 13 residues. Germline V gene data show CDR1 as LGHNA and CDR2 as YNFKEQ. V was pared by 0 bases and J by 6 bases, with 8 bases between. With molecular barcodes, quantitative 5'-RACE was used to make the TCR beta libraries. TCRdb re-called the 5' RACE reads through MiXCR, storing one row per CDR3 protein. The sample lists some 130,000 distinct CDR3 sequences, 6% to 8.5% occurring once. What was sequenced was blood, either unsorted or a sorted T cell fraction (not recorded which). This sequence originates from a female donor with ankylosing spondylitis or in good health (not recorded which). V is TRBV4-2 and J is TRBJ2-5; D uncertain. CDR3 amino acids: CASSQDMAQTQYF. The CDR3 region has the DNA TGTGCCAGCAGCCAAGATATGGCGCAGACCCAGTACTTC.